This TCR beta chain emerged from a study of spatial heterogeneity in lung cancer. Time point meaning: sample taken at primary tumor resection. The donor group consisted of around 70 patients who had untreated, early-stage non-small cell lung cancer. This clonotype was detected many times. MiXCR, run by TCRdb on the 5' RACE reads, gives a single entry per CDR3 protein. The sample lists 13,000 or so distinct CDR3 sequences; approximately 3.8% were seen once. Germline V gene sequence: CDR1 SGHVS, CDR2 FNYEAQ. The CDR3 is 13 amino acids. Trimming pared 1 base from V and 7 bases from J, leaving 10 bases between.

This chain uses TRBV7-6 with TRBJ2-5; TRBD1 or TRBD2 may be the D gene (5 bases each). This TCR derives from a male donor with early-stage non-small cell lung cancer. Specimen: PBMCs, collected at surgery. CDR3 residues: CASSLGGGGTQYF. DNA for the CDR3: TGTGCCAGCAGCTTAGGCGGTGGGGGGACCCAGTACTTC.